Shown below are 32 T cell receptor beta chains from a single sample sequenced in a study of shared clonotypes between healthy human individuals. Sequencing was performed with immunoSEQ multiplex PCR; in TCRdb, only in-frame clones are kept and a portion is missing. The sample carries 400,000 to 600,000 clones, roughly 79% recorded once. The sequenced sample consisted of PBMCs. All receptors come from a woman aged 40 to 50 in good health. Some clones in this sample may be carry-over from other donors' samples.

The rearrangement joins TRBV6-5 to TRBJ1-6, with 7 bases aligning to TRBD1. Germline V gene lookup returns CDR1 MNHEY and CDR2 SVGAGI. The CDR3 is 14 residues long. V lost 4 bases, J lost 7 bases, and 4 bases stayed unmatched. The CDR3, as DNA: TGTGCCAGCAGTTCGACAGGGAGGAATTCACCCCTCCACTTT. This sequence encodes CASSSTGRNSPLHF.

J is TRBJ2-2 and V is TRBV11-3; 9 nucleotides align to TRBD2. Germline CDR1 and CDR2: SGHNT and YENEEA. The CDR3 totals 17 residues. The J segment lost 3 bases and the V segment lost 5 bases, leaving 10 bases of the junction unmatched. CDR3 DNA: TGTGCCAGCAGCACGGGCAGGACTAGCGCATACACCGGGGAGCTGTTTTTT. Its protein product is CASSTGRTSAYTGELFF.

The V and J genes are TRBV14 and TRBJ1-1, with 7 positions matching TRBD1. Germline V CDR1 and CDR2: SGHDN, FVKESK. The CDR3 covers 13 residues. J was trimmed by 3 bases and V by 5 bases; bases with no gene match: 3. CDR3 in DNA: TGTGCCAGCAGCGAGGGGGCTGACACTGAAGCTTTCTTT. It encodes CASSEGADTEAFF. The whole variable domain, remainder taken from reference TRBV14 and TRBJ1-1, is EAGVTQFPSHSVIEKGQTVTLRCDPISGHDNLYWYRRVMGKEIKFLLHFVKESKQDESGMPNNRFLAERTGGTYSTLKVQPAELEDSGVYFCASSEGADTEAFFGQGTRLTVV.

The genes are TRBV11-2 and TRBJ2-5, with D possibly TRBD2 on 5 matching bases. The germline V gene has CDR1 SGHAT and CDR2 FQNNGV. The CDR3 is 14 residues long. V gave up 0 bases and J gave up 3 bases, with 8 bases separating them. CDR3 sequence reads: CASSLEPAEETQYF. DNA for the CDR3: TGTGCCAGCAGCTTAGAGCCAGCGGAAGAGACCCAGTACTTC.

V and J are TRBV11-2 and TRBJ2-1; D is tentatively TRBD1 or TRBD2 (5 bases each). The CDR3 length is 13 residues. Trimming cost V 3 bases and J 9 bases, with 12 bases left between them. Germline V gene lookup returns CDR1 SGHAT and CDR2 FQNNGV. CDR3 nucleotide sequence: TGTGCCAGCAGCTTGCCAGGGCGGGCTGAGCAGTTCTTC. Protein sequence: CASSLPGRAEQFF.

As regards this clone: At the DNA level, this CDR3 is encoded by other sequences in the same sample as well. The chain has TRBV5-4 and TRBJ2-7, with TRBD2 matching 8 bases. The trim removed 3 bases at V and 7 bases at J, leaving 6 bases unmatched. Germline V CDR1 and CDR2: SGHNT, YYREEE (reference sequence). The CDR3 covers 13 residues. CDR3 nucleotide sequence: TGTGCCAGCAGCTCAGGACTAGCTCGGGAGCAGTACTTC. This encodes CASSSGLAREQYF.

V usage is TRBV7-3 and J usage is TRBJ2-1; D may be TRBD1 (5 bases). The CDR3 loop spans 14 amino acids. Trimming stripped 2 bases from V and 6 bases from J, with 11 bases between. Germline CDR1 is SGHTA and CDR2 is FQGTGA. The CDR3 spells CASSLGAGFNEQFF. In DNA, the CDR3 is TGTGCCAGCAGCTTAGGGGCCGGGTTCAATGAGCAGTTCTTC.

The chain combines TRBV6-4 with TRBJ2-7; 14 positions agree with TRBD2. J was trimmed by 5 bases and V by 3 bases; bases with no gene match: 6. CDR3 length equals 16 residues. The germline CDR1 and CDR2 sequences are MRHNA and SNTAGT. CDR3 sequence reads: CASSESGTSGSHEQYF. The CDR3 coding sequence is TGTGCCAGCAGTGAATCCGGGACTAGCGGGAGCCACGAGCAGTACTTC.

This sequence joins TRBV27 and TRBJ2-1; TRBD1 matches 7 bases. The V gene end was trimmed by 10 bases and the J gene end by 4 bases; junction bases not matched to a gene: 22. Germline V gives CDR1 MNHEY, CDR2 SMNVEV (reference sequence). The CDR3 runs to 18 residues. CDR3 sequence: CAIPTGSVPVQKYNEQFF. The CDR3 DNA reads TGTGCCATCCCGACAGGGTCTGTCCCGGTCCAAAAATACAATGAGCAGTTCTTC.

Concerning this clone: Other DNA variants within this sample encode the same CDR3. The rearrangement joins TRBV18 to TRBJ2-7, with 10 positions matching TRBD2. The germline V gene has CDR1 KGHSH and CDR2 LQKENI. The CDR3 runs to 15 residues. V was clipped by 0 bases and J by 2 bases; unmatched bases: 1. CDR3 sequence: CASSPPLAGAYEQYF. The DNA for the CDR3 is TGTGCCAGCTCACCACCGCTAGCGGGAGCCTACGAGCAGTACTTC. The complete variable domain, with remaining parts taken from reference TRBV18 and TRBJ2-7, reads NAGVMQNPRHLVRRRGQEARLRCSPMKGHSHVYWYRQLPEEGLKFMVYLQKENIIDESGMPKERFSAEFPKEGPSILRIQQVVRGDSAAYFCASSPPLAGAYEQYFGPGTRLTVT.

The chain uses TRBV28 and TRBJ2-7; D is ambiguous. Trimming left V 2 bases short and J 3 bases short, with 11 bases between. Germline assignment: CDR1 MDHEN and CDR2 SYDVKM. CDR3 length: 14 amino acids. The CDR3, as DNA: TGTGCCAGCAGTTTACCCGGGCTATTCTACGAGCAGTACTTC. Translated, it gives CASSLPGLFYEQYF.

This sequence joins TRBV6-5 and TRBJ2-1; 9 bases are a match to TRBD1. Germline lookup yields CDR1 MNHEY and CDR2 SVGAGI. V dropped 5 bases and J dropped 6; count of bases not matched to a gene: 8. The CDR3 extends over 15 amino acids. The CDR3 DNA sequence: TGTGCCAGCAGTATACAGGGGGCCGGCGTCAATGAGCAGTTCTTC. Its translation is CASSIQGAGVNEQFF.

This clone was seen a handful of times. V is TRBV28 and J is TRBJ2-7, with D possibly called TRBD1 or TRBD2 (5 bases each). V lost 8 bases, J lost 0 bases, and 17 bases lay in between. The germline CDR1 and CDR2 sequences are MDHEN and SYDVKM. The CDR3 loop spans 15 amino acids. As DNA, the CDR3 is TGTGCCAGCCGAAGACCGGGACGGCACTCCTACGAGCAGTACTTC. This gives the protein CASRRPGRHSYEQYF.

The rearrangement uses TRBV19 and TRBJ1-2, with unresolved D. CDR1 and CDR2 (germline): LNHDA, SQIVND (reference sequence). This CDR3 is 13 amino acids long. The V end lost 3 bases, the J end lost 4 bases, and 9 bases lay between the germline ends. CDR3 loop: CASSMVESYGYTF. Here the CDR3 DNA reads TGTGCCAGTAGTATGGTCGAAAGCTATGGCTACACCTTC. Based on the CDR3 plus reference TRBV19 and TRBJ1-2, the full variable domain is DGGITQSPKYLFRKEGQNVTLSCEQNLNHDAMYWYRQDPGQGLRLIYYSQIVNDFQKGDIAEGYSVSREKKESFPLTVTSAQKNPTAFYLCASSMVESYGYTFGSGTRLTVV.

Here the CDR3 reads CAWRHSGGGYTF. The CDR3 coding sequence is TGTGCCTGGAGGCACTCCGGGGGTGGCTACACCTTC. The rearrangement links TRBV30 to TRBJ1-2, with D perhaps matching TRBD1 (5 bases). V lost 3 bases to trimming and J lost 7 bases, with 12 bases between them. The germline CDR1 and CDR2 sequences are GTSNPN and SVGIG (reference sequence). The CDR3 runs 12 residues.

The CDR3 DNA sequence: TGTGCCTGGGAAACCTGGGGAAGGGGGGCAGATACGCAGTATTTT. This gives the protein CAWETWGRGADTQYF. The V call is TRBV30, the J call TRBJ2-3, with D perhaps assigned TRBD1 or TRBD2 (6 bases each). Trimming removed 5 bases at V and 4 bases at J, with 19 bases between. Looked up from germline, CDR1 is GTSNPN and CDR2 is SVGIG (reference sequence). The CDR3 runs 15 residues.

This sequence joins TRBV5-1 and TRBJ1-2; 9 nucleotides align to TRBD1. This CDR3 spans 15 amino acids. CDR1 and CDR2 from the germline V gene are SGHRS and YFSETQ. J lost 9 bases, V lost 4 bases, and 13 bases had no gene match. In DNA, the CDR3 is TGCGCCAGCAGCCGCGGACTACAGGGGGCGGGGAGCTACACCTTC. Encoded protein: CASSRGLQGAGSYTF.

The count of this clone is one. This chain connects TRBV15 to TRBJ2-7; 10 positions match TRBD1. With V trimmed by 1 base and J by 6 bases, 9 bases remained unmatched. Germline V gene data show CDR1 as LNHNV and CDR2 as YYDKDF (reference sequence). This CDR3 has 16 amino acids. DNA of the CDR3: TGTGCCACCAGCAGAGGAGGAGGACAGGGGGGTGGCGAGCAGTACTTC. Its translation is CATSRGGGQGGGEQYF.

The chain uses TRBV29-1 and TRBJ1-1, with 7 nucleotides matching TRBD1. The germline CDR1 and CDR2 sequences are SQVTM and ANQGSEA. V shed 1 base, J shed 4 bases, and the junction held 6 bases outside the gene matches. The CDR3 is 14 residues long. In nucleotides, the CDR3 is TGCAGCGTTGAAGGTGAGGGACAGACCACTGAAGCTTTCTTT. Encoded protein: CSVEGEGQTTEAFF.

The DNA of the CDR3 is TGTGCCACCAGCCGAGGGACAGGGGCCTACAATGAGCAGTTCTTC. Amino acid sequence: CATSRGTGAYNEQFF. The chain is built from TRBV15 and TRBJ2-1; the match to TRBD1 covers 10 bases. The CDR3 length is 15 residues. The V and J ends lost 5 bases and 2 bases, in that order; junction bases with no gene match: 3. Germline V gene data show CDR1 as LNHNV and CDR2 as YYDKDF (reference sequence).

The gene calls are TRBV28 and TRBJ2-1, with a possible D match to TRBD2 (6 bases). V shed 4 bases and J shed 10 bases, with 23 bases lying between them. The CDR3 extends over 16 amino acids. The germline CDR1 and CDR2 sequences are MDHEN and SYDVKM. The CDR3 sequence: CASSSPRPNSGSEQFF. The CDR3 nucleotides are TGTGCCAGCAGTTCCCCGAGGCCTAATAGCGGCAGCGAGCAGTTCTTC.

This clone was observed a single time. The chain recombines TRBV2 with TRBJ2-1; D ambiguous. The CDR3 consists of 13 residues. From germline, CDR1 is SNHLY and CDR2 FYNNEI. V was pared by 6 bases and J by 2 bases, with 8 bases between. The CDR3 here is CASSEFPYNEQFF. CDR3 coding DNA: TGTGCCAGCAGCGAGTTTCCCTACAATGAGCAGTTCTTC.

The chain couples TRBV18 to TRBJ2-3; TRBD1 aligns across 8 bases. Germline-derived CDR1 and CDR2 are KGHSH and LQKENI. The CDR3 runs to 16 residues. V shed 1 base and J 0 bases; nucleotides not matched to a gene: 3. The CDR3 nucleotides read TGTGCCAGCTCACCACTGCAGGGGGCTAGCACAGATACGCAGTATTTT. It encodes CASSPLQGASTDTQYF.

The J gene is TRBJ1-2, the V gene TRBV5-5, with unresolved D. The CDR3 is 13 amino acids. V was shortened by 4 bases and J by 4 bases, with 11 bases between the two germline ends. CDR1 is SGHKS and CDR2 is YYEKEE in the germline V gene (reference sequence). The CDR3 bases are TGTGCCAGCAGCGCCGGATGGATCTATGGCTACACCTTC. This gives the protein CASSAGWIYGYTF.

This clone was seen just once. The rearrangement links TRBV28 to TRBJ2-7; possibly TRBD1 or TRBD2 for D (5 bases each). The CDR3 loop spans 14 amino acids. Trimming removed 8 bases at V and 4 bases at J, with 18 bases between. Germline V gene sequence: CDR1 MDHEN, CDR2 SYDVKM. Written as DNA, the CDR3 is TGTGCCAGCGTAACTCCAGGGAGTTCATACGAGCAGTACTTC. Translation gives CASVTPGSSYEQYF.

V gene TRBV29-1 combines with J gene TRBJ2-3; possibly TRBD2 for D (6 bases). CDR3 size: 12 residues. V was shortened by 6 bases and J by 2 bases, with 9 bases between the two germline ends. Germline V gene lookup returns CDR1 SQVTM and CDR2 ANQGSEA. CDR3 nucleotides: TGCAGCGTGGGGGACTTCACAGATACGCAGTATTTT. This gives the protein CSVGDFTDTQYF.

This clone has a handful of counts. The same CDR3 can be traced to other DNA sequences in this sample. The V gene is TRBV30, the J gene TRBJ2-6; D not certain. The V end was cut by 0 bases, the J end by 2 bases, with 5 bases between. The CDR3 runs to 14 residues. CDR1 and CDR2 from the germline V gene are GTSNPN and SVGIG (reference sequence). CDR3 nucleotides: TGTGCCTGGAGTGTGGGAACTGGGGCCAACGTCCTGACTTTC. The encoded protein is CAWSVGTGANVLTF.

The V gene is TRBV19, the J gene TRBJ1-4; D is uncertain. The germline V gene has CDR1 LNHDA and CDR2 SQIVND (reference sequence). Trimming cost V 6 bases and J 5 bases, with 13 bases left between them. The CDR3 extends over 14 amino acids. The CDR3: CASSTGQRNEKLFF. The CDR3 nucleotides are TGTGCCAGTAGCACGGGCCAACGGAATGAAAAACTGTTTTTT.

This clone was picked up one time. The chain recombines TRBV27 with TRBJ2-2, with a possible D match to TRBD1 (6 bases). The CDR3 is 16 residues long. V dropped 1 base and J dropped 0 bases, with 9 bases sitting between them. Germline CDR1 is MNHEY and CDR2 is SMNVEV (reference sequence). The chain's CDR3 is CASSLWGHTNTGELFF. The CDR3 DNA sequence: TGTGCCAGCAGTTTATGGGGACACACGAACACCGGGGAGCTGTTTTTT.

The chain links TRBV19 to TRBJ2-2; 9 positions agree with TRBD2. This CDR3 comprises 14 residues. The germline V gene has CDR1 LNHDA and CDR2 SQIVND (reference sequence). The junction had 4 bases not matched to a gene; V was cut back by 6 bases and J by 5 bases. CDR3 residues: CASRGLAGTGELFF. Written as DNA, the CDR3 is TGTGCCAGTAGGGGGCTAGCGGGAACCGGGGAGCTGTTTTTT.

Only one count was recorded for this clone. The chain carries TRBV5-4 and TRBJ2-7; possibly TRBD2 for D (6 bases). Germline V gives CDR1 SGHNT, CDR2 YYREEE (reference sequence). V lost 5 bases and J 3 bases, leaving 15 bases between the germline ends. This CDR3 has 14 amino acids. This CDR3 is CASSSRGTLYEQYF. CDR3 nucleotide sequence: TGTGCCAGCAGTTCGCGCGGGACCCTCTACGAGCAGTACTTC.

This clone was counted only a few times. Here the CDR3 reads CASSYSIGWSDEQYF. The CDR3 DNA reads TGTGCCAGCAGTTACTCGATAGGTTGGTCGGACGAGCAGTACTTC. V is TRBV6-5 and J is TRBJ2-7, with D uncertain. This CDR3 is built from 15 residues. The V gene lost 0 bases and the J gene lost 5 bases, with 14 bases spanning the gap. Looked up from germline, CDR1 is MNHEY and CDR2 is SVGAGI.